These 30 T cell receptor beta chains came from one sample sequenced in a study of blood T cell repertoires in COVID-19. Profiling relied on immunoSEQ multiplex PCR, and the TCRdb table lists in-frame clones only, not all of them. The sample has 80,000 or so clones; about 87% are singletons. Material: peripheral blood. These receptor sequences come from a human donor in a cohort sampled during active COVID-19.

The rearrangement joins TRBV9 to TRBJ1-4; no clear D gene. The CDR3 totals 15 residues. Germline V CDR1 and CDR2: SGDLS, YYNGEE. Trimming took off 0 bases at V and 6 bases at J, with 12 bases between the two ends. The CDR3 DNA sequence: TGTGCCAGCAGCGTAGGAGGGAGGAGAGATGAAAAACTGTTTTTT. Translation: CASSVGGRRDEKLFF.

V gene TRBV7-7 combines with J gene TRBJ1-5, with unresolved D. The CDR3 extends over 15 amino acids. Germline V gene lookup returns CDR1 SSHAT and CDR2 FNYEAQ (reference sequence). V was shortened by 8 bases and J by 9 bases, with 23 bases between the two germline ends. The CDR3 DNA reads TGTGCCAGCCCACTCACCGGGGTCGAGGGTTCGCCCCAGCATTTT. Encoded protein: CASPLTGVEGSPQHF.

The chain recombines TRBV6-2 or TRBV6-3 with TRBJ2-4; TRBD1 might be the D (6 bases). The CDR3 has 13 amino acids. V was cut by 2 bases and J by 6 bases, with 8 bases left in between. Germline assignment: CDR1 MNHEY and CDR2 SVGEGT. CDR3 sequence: CASSYPDRNIQYF. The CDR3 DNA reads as TGTGCCAGCAGTTACCCGGACAGAAACATTCAGTACTTC.

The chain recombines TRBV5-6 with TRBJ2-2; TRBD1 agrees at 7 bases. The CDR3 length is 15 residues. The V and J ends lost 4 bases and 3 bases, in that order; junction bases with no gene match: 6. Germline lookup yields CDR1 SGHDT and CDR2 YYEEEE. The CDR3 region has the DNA TGTGCCAGCAGCCAAAGGGGGCTGTACACCGGGGAGCTGTTTTTT. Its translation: CASSQRGLYTGELFF.

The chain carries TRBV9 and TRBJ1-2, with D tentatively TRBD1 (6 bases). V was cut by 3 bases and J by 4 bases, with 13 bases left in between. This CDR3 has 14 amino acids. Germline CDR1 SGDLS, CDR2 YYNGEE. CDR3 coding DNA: TGTGCCAGCAGCGCGACTGGACAGCCCTATGGCTACACCTTC. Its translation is CASSATGQPYGYTF.

The CDR3 DNA reads TGTGCCAGCAGCCCCGGGGGGCTGGGAGGCTACGAGCAGTACTTC. Residues: CASSPGGLGGYEQYF. The chain employs TRBV13 and TRBJ2-7; tentatively, D is TRBD2 (7 bases). V gave up 5 bases and J gave up 3 bases, with 17 bases separating them. The germline V gene has CDR1 PRHDT and CDR2 FYEKMQ (reference sequence). The CDR3 has 15 residues.

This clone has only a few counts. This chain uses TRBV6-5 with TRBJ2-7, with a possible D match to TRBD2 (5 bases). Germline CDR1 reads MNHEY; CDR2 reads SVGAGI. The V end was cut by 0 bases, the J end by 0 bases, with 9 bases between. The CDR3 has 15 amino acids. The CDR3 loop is CASSYSTGDSYEQYF. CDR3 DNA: TGTGCCAGCAGTTACTCGACCGGGGACTCCTACGAGCAGTACTTC.

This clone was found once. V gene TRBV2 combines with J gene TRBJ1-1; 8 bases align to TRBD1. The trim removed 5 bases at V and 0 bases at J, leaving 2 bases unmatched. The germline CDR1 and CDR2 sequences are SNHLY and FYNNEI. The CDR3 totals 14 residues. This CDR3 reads CASSWTGMNTEAFF. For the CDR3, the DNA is TGTGCCAGCAGTTGGACAGGGATGAACACTGAAGCTTTCTTT.

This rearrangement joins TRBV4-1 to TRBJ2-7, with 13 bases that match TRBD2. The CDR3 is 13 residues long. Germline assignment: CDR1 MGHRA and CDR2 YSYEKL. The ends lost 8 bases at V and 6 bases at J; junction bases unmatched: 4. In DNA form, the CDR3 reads TGCGCCAGCGTAGGACTAGCGGGAGCCGAGCAGTACTTC. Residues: CASVGLAGAEQYF.

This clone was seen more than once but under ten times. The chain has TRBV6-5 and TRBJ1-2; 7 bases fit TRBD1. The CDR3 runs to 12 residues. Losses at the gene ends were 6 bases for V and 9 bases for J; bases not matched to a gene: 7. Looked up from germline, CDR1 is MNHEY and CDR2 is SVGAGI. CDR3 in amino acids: CASRYGTARYTF. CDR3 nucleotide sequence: TGTGCCAGCAGGTACGGGACAGCTCGCTACACCTTC.

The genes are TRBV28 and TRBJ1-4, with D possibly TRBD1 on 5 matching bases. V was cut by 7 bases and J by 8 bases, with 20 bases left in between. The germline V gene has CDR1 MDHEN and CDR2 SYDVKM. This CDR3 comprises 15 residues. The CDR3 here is CASTSPLRGEEKLFF. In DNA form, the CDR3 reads TGTGCCAGCACCTCACCCCTTCGGGGGGAAGAAAAACTGTTTTTT. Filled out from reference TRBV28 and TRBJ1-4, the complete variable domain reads DVKVTQSSRYLVKRTGEKVFLECVQDMDHENMFWYRQDPGLGLRLIYFSYDVKMKEKGDIPEGYSVSREKKERFSLILESASTNQTSMYLCASTSPLRGEEKLFFGSGTQLSVL.

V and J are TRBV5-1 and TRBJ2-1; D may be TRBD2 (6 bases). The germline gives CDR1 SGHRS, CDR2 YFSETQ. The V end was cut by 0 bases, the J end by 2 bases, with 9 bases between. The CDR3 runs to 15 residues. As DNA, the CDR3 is TGCGCCAGCAGCTTGGCGGGGGTTGCCTACAATGAGCAGTTCTTC. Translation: CASSLAGVAYNEQFF.

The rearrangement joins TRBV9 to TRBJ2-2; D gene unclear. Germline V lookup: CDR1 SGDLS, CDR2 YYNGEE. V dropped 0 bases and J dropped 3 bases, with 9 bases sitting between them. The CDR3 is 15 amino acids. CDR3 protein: CASSVDRVYTGELFF. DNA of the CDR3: TGTGCCAGCAGCGTAGACCGAGTCTACACCGGGGAGCTGTTTTTT. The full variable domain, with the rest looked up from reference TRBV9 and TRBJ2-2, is DSGVTQTPKHLITATGQRVTLRCSPRSGDLSVYWYQQSLDQGLQFLIQYYNGEERAKGNILERFSAQQFPDLHSELNLSSLELGDSALYFCASSVDRVYTGELFFGEGSRLTVL.

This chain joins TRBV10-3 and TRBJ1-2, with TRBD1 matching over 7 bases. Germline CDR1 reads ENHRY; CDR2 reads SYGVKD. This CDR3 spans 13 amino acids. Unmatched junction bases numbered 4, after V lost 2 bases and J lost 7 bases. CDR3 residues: CAISEDHRGGYTF. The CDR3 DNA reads TGTGCCATCAGTGAGGACCACAGGGGTGGCTACACCTTC.

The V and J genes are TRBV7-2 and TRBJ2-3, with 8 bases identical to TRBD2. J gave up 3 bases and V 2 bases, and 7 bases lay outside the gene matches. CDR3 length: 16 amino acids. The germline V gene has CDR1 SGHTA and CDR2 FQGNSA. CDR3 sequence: CASSLSGRGGTDTQYF. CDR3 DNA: TGTGCCAGCAGCTTAAGCGGGAGAGGGGGGACAGATACGCAGTATTTT.

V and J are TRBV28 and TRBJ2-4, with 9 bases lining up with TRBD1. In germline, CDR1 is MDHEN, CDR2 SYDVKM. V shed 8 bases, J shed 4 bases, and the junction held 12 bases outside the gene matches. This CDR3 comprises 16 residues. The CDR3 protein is CASRPATGGVKNIQYF. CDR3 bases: TGTGCCAGCCGCCCCGCCACAGGGGGCGTAAAAAACATTCAGTACTTC. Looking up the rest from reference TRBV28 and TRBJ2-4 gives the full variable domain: DVKVTQSSRYLVKRTGEKVFLECVQDMDHENMFWYRQDPGLGLRLIYFSYDVKMKEKGDIPEGYSVSREKKERFSLILESASTNQTSMYLCASRPATGGVKNIQYFGAGTRLSVL.

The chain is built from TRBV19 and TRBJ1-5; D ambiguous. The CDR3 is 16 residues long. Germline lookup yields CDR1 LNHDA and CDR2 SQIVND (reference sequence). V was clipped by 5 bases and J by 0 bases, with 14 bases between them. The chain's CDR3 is CASSPHRSASNQPQHF. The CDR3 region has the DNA TGTGCCAGTAGTCCGCACAGATCCGCTAGCAATCAGCCCCAGCATTTT.

The chain's CDR3 is CASSVDAAQGYGYTF. As DNA, the CDR3 is TGTGCCAGCAGCGTAGATGCAGCACAGGGCTATGGCTACACCTTC. The rearrangement joins TRBV9 to TRBJ1-2, with a weak D call TRBD1 (6 bases). The V end lost 0 bases, the J end lost 4 bases, and 13 bases lay between the germline ends. Germline CDR1 reads SGDLS; CDR2 reads YYNGEE. The CDR3 is 15 residues long.

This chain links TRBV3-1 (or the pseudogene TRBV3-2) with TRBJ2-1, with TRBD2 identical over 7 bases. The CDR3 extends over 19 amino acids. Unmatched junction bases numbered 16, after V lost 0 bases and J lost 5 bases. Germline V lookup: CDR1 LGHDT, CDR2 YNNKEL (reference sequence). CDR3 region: CASSQDQWGGRGSNNEQFF. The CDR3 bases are TGTGCCAGCAGCCAAGACCAATGGGGCGGGAGAGGCAGTAACAATGAGCAGTTCTTC.

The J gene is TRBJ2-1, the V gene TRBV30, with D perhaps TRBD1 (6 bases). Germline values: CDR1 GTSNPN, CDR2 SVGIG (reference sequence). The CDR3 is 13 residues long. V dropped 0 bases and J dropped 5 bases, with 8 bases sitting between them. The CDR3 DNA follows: TGTGCCTGGAGTGTACAGGGAAACAATGAGCAGTTCTTC. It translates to CAWSVQGNNEQFF. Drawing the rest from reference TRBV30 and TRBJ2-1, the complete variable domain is SQTIHQWPATLVQPVGSPLSLECTVEGTSNPNLYWYRQAAGRGLQLLFYSVGIGQISSEVPQNLSASRPQDRQFILSSKKLLLSDSGFYLCAWSVQGNNEQFFGPGTRLTVL.

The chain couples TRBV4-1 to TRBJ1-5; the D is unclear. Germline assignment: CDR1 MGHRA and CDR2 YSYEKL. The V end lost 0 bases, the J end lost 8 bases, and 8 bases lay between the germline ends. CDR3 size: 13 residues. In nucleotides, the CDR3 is TGCGCCAGCAGCCAAGACCCCCCTAAGCCCCAGCATTTT. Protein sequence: CASSQDPPKPQHF.

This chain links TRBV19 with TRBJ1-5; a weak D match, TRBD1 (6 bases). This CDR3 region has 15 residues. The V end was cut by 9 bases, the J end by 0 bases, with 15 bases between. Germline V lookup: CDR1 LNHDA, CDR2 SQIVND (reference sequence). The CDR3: CASPGAGNSNQPQHF. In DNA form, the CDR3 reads TGTGCCAGCCCAGGGGCAGGTAATAGCAATCAGCCCCAGCATTTT.

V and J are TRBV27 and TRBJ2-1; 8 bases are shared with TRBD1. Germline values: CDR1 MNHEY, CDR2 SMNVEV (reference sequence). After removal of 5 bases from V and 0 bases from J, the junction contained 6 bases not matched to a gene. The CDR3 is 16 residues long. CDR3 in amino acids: CASSTRDRSSYNEQFF. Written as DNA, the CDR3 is TGTGCCAGCAGTACGAGGGACAGGAGCTCCTACAATGAGCAGTTCTTC.

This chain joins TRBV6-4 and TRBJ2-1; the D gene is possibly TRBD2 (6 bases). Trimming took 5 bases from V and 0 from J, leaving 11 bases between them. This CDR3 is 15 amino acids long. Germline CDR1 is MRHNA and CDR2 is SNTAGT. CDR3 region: CASSFDGSSYNEQFF. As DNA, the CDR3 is TGTGCCAGCAGTTTTGACGGGAGCTCCTACAATGAGCAGTTCTTC.

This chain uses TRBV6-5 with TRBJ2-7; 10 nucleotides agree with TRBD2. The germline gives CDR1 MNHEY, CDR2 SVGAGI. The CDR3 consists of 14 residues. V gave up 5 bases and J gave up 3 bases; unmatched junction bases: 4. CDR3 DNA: TGTGCCAGCAGTCGGACTAGCGGCCTCTACGAGCAGTACTTC. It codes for CASSRTSGLYEQYF.

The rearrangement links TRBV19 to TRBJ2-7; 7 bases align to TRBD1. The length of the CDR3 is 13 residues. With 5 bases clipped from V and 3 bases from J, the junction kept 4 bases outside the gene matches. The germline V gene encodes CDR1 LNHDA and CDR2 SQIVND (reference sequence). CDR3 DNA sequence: TGTGCCAGTAGTCCCCGACAGGGCTACGAGCAGTACTTC. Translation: CASSPRQGYEQYF.

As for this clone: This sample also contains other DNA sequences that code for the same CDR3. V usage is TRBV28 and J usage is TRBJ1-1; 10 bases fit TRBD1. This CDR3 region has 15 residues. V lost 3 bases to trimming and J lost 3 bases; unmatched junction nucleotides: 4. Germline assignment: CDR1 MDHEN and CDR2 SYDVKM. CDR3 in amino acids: CASSLRDRGYTEAFF. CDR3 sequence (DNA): TGTGCCAGCAGTTTGAGGGACAGGGGCTACACTGAAGCTTTCTTT.

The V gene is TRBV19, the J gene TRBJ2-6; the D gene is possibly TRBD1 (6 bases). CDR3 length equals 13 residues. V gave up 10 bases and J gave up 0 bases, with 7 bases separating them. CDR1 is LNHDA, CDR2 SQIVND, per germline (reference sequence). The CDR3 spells CATQGSGANVLTF. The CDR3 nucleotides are TGTGCCACACAGGGCTCTGGGGCCAACGTCCTGACTTTC.

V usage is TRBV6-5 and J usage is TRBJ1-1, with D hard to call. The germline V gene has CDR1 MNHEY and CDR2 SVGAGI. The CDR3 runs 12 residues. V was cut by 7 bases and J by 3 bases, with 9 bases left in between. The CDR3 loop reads CASIQAYTEAFF. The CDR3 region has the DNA TGTGCCAGCATCCAGGCTTACACTGAAGCTTTCTTT.

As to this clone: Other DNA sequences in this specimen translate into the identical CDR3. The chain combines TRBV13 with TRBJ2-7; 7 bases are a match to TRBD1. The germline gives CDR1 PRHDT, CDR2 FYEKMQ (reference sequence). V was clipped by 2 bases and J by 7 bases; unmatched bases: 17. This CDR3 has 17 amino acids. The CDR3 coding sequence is TGTGCCAGCAGCTTAATCTCTCTACAGGGGCCTGTTGGTGAGCAGTACTTC. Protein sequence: CASSLISLQGPVGEQYF. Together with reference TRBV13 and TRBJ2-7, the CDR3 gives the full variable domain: AAGVIQSPRHLIKEKRETATLKCYPIPRHDTVYWYQQGPGQDPQFLISFYEKMQSDKGSIPDRFSAQQFSDYHSELNMSSLELGDSALYFCASSLISLQGPVGEQYFGPGTRLTVT.